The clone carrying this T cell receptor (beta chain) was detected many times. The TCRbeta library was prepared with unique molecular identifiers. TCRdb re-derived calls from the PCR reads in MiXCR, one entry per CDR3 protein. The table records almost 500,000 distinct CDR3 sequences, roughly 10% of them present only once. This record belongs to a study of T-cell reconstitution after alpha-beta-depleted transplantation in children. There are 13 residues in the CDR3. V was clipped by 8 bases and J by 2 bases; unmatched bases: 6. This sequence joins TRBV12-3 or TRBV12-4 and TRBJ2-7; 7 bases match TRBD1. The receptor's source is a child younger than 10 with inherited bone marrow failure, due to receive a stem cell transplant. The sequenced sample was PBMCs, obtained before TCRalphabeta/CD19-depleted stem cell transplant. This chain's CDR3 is CASAKGTAYEQYF. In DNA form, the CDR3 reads TGTGCCAGCGCCAAGGGGACAGCCTACGAGCAGTACTTC.